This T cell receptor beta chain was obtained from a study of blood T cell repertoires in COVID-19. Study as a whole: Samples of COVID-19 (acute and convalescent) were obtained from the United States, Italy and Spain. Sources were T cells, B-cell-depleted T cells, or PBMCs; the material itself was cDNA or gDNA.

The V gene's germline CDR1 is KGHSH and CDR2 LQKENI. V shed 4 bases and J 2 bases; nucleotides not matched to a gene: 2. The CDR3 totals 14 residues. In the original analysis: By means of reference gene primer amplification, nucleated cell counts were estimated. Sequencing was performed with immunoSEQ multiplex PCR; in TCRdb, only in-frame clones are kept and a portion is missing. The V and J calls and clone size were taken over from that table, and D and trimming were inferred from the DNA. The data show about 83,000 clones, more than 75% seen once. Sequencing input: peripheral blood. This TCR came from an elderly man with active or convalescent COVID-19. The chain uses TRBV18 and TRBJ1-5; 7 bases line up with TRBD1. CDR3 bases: TGTGCCAGCTCACAGGGGGCTCGCAATCAGCCCCAGCATTTT. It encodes CASSQGARNQPQHF.